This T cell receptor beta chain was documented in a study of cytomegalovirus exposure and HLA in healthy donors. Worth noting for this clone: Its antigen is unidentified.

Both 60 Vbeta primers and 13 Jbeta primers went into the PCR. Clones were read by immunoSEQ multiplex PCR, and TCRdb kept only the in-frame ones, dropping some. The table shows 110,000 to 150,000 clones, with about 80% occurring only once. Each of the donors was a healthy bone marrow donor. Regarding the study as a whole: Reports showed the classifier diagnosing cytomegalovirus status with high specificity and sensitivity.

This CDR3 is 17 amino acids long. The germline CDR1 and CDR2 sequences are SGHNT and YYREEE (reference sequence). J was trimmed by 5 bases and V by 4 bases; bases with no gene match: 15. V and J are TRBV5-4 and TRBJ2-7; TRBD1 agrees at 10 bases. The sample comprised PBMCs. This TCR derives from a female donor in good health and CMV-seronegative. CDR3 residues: CASSPPPPGQGTHEQYF. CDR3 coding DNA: TGTGCCAGCAGCCCACCCCCGCCGGGACAGGGGACCCACGAGCAGTACTTC.